The following is a T cell receptor (beta chain) sequence with its context. What it recognizes is unknown. cDNA libraries for TRB were generated by 5' RACE incorporating UMI labels. After re-calling the 5' RACE reads, TCRdb lists one entry per CDR3 protein, DNA absent. The sample has 100,000 to 150,000 distinct CDR3 sequences. Sorting yielded triplicates of 300,000 to 350,000 cells for each CD8+ T cell subset. Naive cells were sorted as CD45RO-, CCR7+, CD27+ and CD95-. The data stem from a study of CXCR3-negative and CXCR3-positive naive CD8 T cells. Study-level findings and limits: More hydrophobic TRB CDR3s occurred in CXCR3-positive than in CXCR3-negative naive cells. Between one naive subset and the other, surface CD5 was comparable, and TCR strength was inferred from TRB CDR3 properties.

CDR1 and CDR2 (germline): SGHTA, FQGNSA. The length of the CDR3 is 13 residues. The receptor's source is a human donor in good health. Some clones in this sample may be carry-over from other donors' samples. Sample: naive CXCR3- CD8+ T cells from blood. Subset defined: CD45RO-CCR7+CD27+CD95- naive CD8+ T cells lacking CXCR3 (TNR3-). V gene TRBV7-2 combines with J gene TRBJ2-1. The CDR3 here is CASSLLVDYEQFF.